The 8 T cell receptor beta chains below all came from one sample that was sequenced in a study of blood T cell repertoires in COVID-19 (dated by TCRdb to between 2020 and 2021). Library preparation used the immunoSEQ multiplex PCR assay. Sourced from immuneACCESS, this table was stored by TCRdb with only in-frame sequences that have V and J called. A share of the clones is absent; for the studies checked, an unresolved V gene accounts for under half, and the remainder has no known explanation. Recorded for this sample are roughly 200,000 clones; 83% of them occurred a single time. Of the sample, more than 4.5% is held by the ten largest clones. Sequencing was performed on PBMCs or T cells enriched from blood (not recorded which). The receptors derive from a woman between 50 and 59 years old who had been exposed to COVID-19.

The chain has TRBV10-3 and TRBJ1-2; D is perhaps TRBD1 (6 bases). The CDR3 extends over 12 amino acids. Trimming removed 10 bases from V and 2 bases from J, with 11 bases in between. Germline assignment: CDR1 ENHRY and CDR2 SYGVKD. CDR3 amino acids: CATATGNYGYTF. The CDR3, as DNA: TGTGCCACCGCTACAGGGAACTATGGCTACACCTTC.

The rearrangement joins TRBV5-4 to TRBJ2-1; 10 bases fit TRBD1. V was clipped by 4 bases and J by 0 bases; unmatched bases: 4. This CDR3 has 16 residues. Germline CDR1 and CDR2: SGHNT and YYREEE (reference sequence). Written as DNA, the CDR3 is TGTGCCAGCAGCCCGACAGGGGGCCTCTCCTACAATGAGCAGTTCTTC. This encodes CASSPTGGLSYNEQFF.

The chain carries TRBV7-9 and TRBJ1-3; 7 bases match TRBD1. Trimming removed 2 bases from V and 8 bases from J; junction bases left unmatched: 9. Germline CDR1 is SEHNR and CDR2 is FQNEAQ (reference sequence). The CDR3 consists of 15 residues. The CDR3 here is CASSLSRGRADTIYF. The CDR3 DNA is TGTGCCAGCAGCTTATCGAGGGGGCGCGCGGACACCATATATTTT. The complete variable domain, with remaining parts taken from reference TRBV7-9 and TRBJ1-3, reads DTGVSQNPRHKITKRGQNVTFRCDPISEHNRLYWYRQTLGQGPEFLTYFQNEAQLEKSRLLSDRFSAERPKGSFSTLEIQRTEQGDSAMYLCASSLSRGRADTIYFGEGSWLTVV.

In this sample, this clone turned up a few times. The chain employs TRBV21-1 and TRBJ2-6; the table names TRBD2, a call not compared with the DNA. TRBV21-1 counts as a pseudogene. The CDR3 runs to 16 residues. CDR3 residues: CASSNLSCSGANVLTF. The CDR3 coding sequence is TGTGCCAGCAGCAACCTGAGTTGTTCTGGGGCCAACGTCCTGACTTTC.

This clone came up once. One junction end does not reproduce the germline sequence, and a read error may be involved. The chain uses TRBV3-1 (or the pseudogene TRBV3-2) and TRBJ1-2; D might be TRBD1 (5 bases). Germline CDR1 and CDR2: LGHDT and YNNKEL (reference sequence). CDR3 length: 18 amino acids. CDR3 protein: CASSQVRARRGPRYSYTF. The CDR3 DNA follows: TGTGCCAGCAGCCAAGTCAGGGCCAGGAGGGGTCCCCGCTATAGCTACACCTTC.

The rearrangement joins TRBV2 to TRBJ2-4; 12 bases fit TRBD2. Trimming cost V 7 bases and J 1 base; bases outside gene matches: 5. The CDR3 extends over 16 amino acids. Germline V gene lookup returns CDR1 SNHLY and CDR2 FYNNEI. The CDR3 loop is CASIELAGGAKNIQYF. DNA of the CDR3: TGTGCCAGCATCGAACTAGCGGGGGGTGCCAAAAACATTCAGTACTTC.

In its sample, this clone was seen a few times. This rearrangement joins TRBV25-1 to TRBJ1-1, with D tentatively TRBD1 (6 bases). Germline V gene lookup returns CDR1 MGHDK and CDR2 SYGVNS. V lost 3 bases and J lost 1, with 9 bases in between. This CDR3 has 14 residues. The CDR3 nucleotides read TGTGCCAGCAGTGATAGGACAGAGAACACTGAAGCTTTCTTT. Its protein is CASSDRTENTEAFF.

The CDR3 region is CASSQEWSGQVNNEQFF. The CDR3, as DNA: TGTGCCAGCAGCCAAGAGTGGTCGGGACAGGTTAACAATGAGCAGTTCTTC. This sequence joins TRBV14 and TRBJ2-1; 8 bases are shared with TRBD1. CDR3 length: 17 residues. The junction had 9 bases not matched to a gene; V was cut back by 0 bases and J by 5 bases. The V gene's germline CDR1 is SGHDN and CDR2 FVKESK.